This note documents a single T cell receptor beta chain sequence. Between the trimmed V and J ends, which lost 3 bases and 3 bases, there was a span of 15 bases. From germline, CDR1 is DFQATT and CDR2 SNEGSKA (reference sequence). CDR3 length: 15 amino acids. The record originates from a study of blood T cell repertoires in COVID-19. Sequenced by immunoSEQ multiplex PCR; TCRdb stores in-frame clones only, minus some. This sample has 350,000 to 400,000 clones, with 85% to 90% found just once. The receptor comes from a woman in her twenties or thirties who had recovered from COVID-19. This sequence joins TRBV20-1 and TRBJ1-5; perhaps TRBD1 as D (6 bases). Material: PBMCs or T cells enriched from blood (not recorded which). Here the CDR3 DNA reads TGCAGTGCTAGTAGTAGAACGGGACACAATCAGCCCCAGCATTTT. Its protein is CSASSRTGHNQPQHF.